The present entry profiles one T cell receptor (beta chain) with its context. This clone has a handful of counts. Its cognate antigen has yet to be identified. No quality values exist for individual bases; no much larger clone is one base distant. Receptor libraries were prepared by the immunoSEQ multiplex PCR assay. Some 1.1 x 10^5 TCR templates per sample were assayed on the deep sequencing platform. Genomic DNA extracted from sorted T cells was used for TCRbeta CDR3 sequencing. The source study handled its data this way. The R programming language was used for clonal analysis of TCRbeta CDR3 data. Comparing unstimulated samples against CFSE-low samples taken after the reaction was how alloreactive CD4+ and CD8+ clones were defined. By matching sequences to the repertoires of sorted unstimulated Treg and non-Treg cells, each alloreactive CD4+ clone was assigned a regulatory or non-regulatory origin. TCRdb re-hosts the immuneACCESS table, in-frame sequences only. Its copies lack some clones; in the studies checked, an unresolved V gene accounts for under half of them, and the cause for the rest is not known. Clone size and the V and J calls come from that table; the DNA yielded D and trimming. The sample profile shows about 13,000 clones; approximately 37% of them were found once. The ten largest clones represent about 9.5% of the sample.

The data were taken from a study of siplizumab effects on memory and regulatory T cells (dated by TCRdb to between 2018 and 2020). Regarding the research as a whole: Across roughly 8 responder-stimulator pairs, mixed lymphocyte reactions were run as pairs, about 1 with siplizumab at roughly 1 ug/mL and about 1 without drug. The effect of the anti-CD2 antibody siplizumab on alloreactive T-cell subsets was examined in allogeneic mixed lymphocyte reactions constructed from human PBMCs. On the study overall, not on this receptor specifically: About 80-96% of proliferating CD4+ or CD8+ clones could not be given a naive or memory phenotype. Unstimulated naive T cells appeared more diverse than memory T cells, and naive cells seemed to contribute substantially to the alloresponse. Because sequences below about 10^-5 frequency were poorly captured, only a minor fraction of alloreactive clones could be mapped to unstimulated subsets. Among mappable alloreactive CD4+ clones, the Treg-derived fraction averaged about 75% with siplizumab versus roughly 29% in control reactions. Siplizumab significantly lowered the cumulative frequency of alloreactive sequences that could be traced to unstimulated CD4+ memory T cells. Whether proliferating Tregs from siplizumab cultures actually had suppressive function was not functionally confirmed.

Cells in the mixed lymphocyte reaction were cultured together at 37 degrees C for about 6 days. Responder PBMCs were labelled with CFSE, stimulator PBMCs were labelled with Violet Dye, and the two were mixed at a 1:1 ratio. Sorted unstimulated T cells and proliferating T cells recovered from mixed lymphocyte reactions were subjected to TCRbeta CDR3 sequencing. Fresh whole blood from ten HLA-typed healthy donors was used as the source from which PBMCs were isolated. Proliferating CFSE-low responder T cells were FACS-sorted after the mixed lymphocyte reaction for TCR sequencing. Between the V and J ends, shortened by 1 base and 6 bases respectively, the junction contains 19 bases. The CDR3 runs 16 amino acids, cysteine and phenylalanine included. This entry keeps only the CDR3 DNA: 48 bases, framed from base 1. The germline V gene encodes CDR1 MGHRA and CDR2 YSYEKL.

This receptor was identified in a human donor in good health; the cells came from an allogeneic mixed lymphocyte reaction. The chain couples TRBV4-1 to TRBJ2-7; a tentative D match to TRBD2 spans 5 bases. Sample: CFSE-low (dividing) CD8+ T cells sorted from an allogeneic mixed lymphocyte reaction. At the DNA level, the sequence is TGCGCCAGCAGCCAAGGTTCCGACGCCGCGGGCCTCGAGCAGTACTTC. It translates to CASSQGSDAAGLEQYF.